This entry describes one TCR beta chain. Donors of Cohort 3 who recovered were those that had two negative PCRs, clearance, or symptom resolution. Under the authors' procedure: It was from reference gene primer amplification that nucleated cell counts were estimated. The data were produced by immunoSEQ multiplex PCR, yet TCRdb's version contains in-frame clones alone and is incomplete. Clone size and V and J calls were adopted from that table, with D and trimming inferred from the DNA. Here the sample spans more than 200,000 clones, around 89% being singletons. The germline CDR1 and CDR2 sequences are KGHSH and LQKENI. V shed 2 bases and J shed 4 bases, with 11 bases lying between them. The CDR3 runs to 14 residues. This sample is part of a study of blood T cell repertoires in COVID-19.

The genes are TRBV18 and TRBJ1-2; possibly TRBD1 for D (5 bases). This receptor was identified in a young woman who had recovered from COVID-19. Material for sequencing was PBMCs or T cells enriched from blood (not recorded which). For the CDR3, the DNA is TGTGCCAGCTCACCAGGCAGGGCTGGCTATGGCTACACCTTC. It yields the protein CASSPGRAGYGYTF.